A single T cell receptor beta chain is shown here with its context. These data originate in a study of siplizumab effects on memory and regulatory T cells. The CDR3 extends over 17 amino acids. CDR1 and CDR2 from the germline V gene are MDHEN and SYDVKM. Between the trimmed V and J ends, which lost 7 bases and 1 base, there was a span of 17 bases. TCRdb keeps only in-frame clones here, not all; method: immunoSEQ multiplex PCR. The sample holds around 94,000 clones, roughly 90% seen once. V is TRBV28 and J is TRBJ2-6; D ambiguous. Input material: CD4+ T cells sorted from blood. The sequence was collected from a human donor in good health. DNA for the CDR3: TGTGCCAGCATCCCTTTGAGGCCTCCTTCTGGGGCCAACGTCCTGACTTTC. As protein: CASIPLRPPSGANVLTF.